The entry that follows covers one T cell receptor (beta chain) sequence. The target of this receptor is not known. No per-base quality is available; no much larger clone lies one base away. This sample stems from a study of OX40 agonist ivuxolimab in advanced cancers. With regard to the full study: The costimulatory receptor OX40 (CD134) was targeted by ivuxolimab, a fully human IgG2 agonistic monoclonal antibody. The purpose of peripheral TCRbeta sequencing was to test whether ivuxolimab changed TCR sequence diversity and led to clonal T-cell expansion. The dose-escalation cohort was over 70% male with a mean age of 60 years, ranging from about 20 to 80. Of the approximately 54 dose-escalation patients, hepatocellular carcinoma was present in about 20, melanoma in some 15, renal cell carcinoma in 9 and head and neck cancer in 9. The paper describes the monotherapy dose-escalation part (N ≈ 50 patients) of the phase I trial of ivuxolimab. Partial responses occurred in three dose-escalation patients: two with cutaneous melanoma and one with hepatocellular carcinoma. Intravenous ivuxolimab was administered to patients every 2 weeks at six dose levels: 0.01, 0.1, 0.3, 1.5, 3 and 10 mg/kg. Patients were allowed to have had prior anti-PD-1, anti-PD-L1 or anti-CTLA-4 therapy, and approximately 43% of the dose-escalation patients had previously received checkpoint inhibitors. The paper as a whole reports these results and caveats: Which antigens the clonally expanded peripheral T cells were specific for was not determined. After ivuxolimab, CD8+ T cells had more expanded clones than CD4+ T cells on average. Low levels of normalized T-cell clonal expansion were also seen in some patients who did not respond. At doses from 0.1 to 3.0 mg/kg, clonal expansion was seen in both CD4+ and CD8+ blood T cells between baseline and week 6. Partial responders in the 0.1-3.0 mg/kg groups had among the lowest normalized peripheral clonal expansion, especially among CD8+ T cells.

V loses 6 bases, J loses 1 base, and the germline ends lie 11 bases apart. CDR3 length: 14 amino acids, cysteine to phenylalanine. The retained sequence is limited to the CDR3, 42 bases, with the frame set at the first base. The germline V gene gives CDR1 as SGHDN and CDR2 as FVKESK. The trial excluded patients who had a history of autoimmune disease or who were on systemic immunosuppression. Peripheral blood for TCR sequencing was drawn from every dose cohort at baseline, at cycle 4 day 1 and at cycle 7 day 1. Samples came from an open-label, multicenter, first-in-human phase I dose-escalation trial of ivuxolimab. Adults with locally advanced or metastatic head and neck squamous cell, hepatocellular, melanoma or renal cell carcinoma were enrolled in the trial. Before TCR sequencing, CD4+ T cells and CD8+ T cells from peripheral blood were sorted into separate populations. To sequence the TCRbeta CDR3 region, genomic DNA was isolated from the sorted cells. The immunoSEQ Assay was used to sequence the TCRbeta CDR3 regions. Imported from immuneACCESS, the table was reduced by TCRdb to in-frame sequences with V and J called. These copies leave out some clones; in studies compared against another copy, an unresolved V gene accounts for under half, and the cause of the remainder is not known. Recorded for this sample are tens of thousands of clones; just under 80% of them occurred a single time. Of the sample, about 5.4% falls within the top ten clones.

This specimen consisted of CD4+ or CD8+ T cells sorted from blood, obtained in a trial of the OX40 agonist ivuxolimab. This sequence originates from an adult with an advanced solid tumor such as melanoma, head and neck, liver or kidney cancer. This sequence uses TRBV14 and TRBJ2-3; possibly the D gene is TRBD2, per 6 matching bases. The DNA sequence is given as TGTGCCAGCAGAAATTCGGGGGGCACAGATACGCAGTATTTT. Translated, it reads CASRNSGGTDTQYF.